The clone carrying this T cell receptor (beta chain) was observed a handful of times. A process of 5'RACE template switching, which added a universal primer site and UMIs, was used to make TCR cDNA. TCRdb used MiXCR to reprocess the 5' RACE reads, holding one entry per CDR3 protein. The sample records 350,000 to 550,000 distinct CDR3 sequences, approximately 18% being singletons. Germline CDR1 and CDR2: MNHEY and SVGAGI. This CDR3 has 14 residues. Trimming shortened V by 2 bases and J by 3 bases, and 10 bases separated the two germline ends. The sample belongs to a study of T cells after yellow fever vaccination. Study-level background: Those fractions that held only low numbers of cells were prepared using the SMART-Seq v4 Ultra Low Input RNA kit.

The chain has TRBV6-5 and TRBJ1-1; possibly TRBD1 for D (5 bases). Sample: PBMCs, taken before the yellow fever booster vaccination. This receptor was taken from a man between 18 and 35 years old who received the YFV17D yellow fever vaccine. The CDR3 DNA follows: TGTGCCAGCAGTTACGGGGGGTGGGACACTGAAGCTTTCTTT. This sequence encodes CASSYGGWDTEAFF.